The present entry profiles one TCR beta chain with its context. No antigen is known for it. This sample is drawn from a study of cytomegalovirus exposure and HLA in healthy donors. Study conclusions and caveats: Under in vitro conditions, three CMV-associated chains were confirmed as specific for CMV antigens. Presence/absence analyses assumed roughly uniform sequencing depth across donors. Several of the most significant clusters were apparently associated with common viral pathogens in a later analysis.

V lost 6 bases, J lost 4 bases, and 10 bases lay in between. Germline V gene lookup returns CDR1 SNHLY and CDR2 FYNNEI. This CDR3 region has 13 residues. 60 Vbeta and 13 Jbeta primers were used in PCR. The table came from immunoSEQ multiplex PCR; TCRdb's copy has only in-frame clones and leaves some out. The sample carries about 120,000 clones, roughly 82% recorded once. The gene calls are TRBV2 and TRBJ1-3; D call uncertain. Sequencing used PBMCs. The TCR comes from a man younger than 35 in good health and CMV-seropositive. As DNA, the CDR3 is TGTGCCAGCAGGGAGGGTTCGGGAAACACCATATATTTT. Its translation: CASREGSGNTIYF.